Each of the 29 T cell receptor beta chains below was sequenced from the same sample in a study of cytomegalovirus exposure and HLA in healthy donors. With 60 Vbeta and 13 Jbeta primers, the PCR was carried out. Clones were sequenced by immunoSEQ multiplex PCR, and TCRdb holds only the in-frame ones, with some missing. Of about 95,000 clones listed, around 86% are singletons. Source material: PBMCs. Receptors originate from a woman between 65 and 79 years old in good health and CMV-seropositive.

The rearrangement links TRBV2 to TRBJ2-5, with D tentatively TRBD2 (5 bases). The CDR3 loop spans 14 amino acids. CDR1 is SNHLY and CDR2 is FYNNEI in the germline V gene. Trimming shortened V by 3 bases and J by 2 bases, and 10 bases separated the two germline ends. The CDR3 DNA sequence: TGTGCCAGCAGTGAGCGGGCAGAACAAGAGACCCAGTACTTC. Protein product: CASSERAEQETQYF.

The chain uses TRBV11-3 and TRBJ1-1; 9 nucleotides agree with TRBD1. Trimming removed 5 bases from V and 0 bases from J; junction bases left unmatched: 10. This CDR3 spans 17 amino acids. CDR1 SGHNT and CDR2 YENEEA come from the germline V gene. Here the CDR3 reads CASSSGQGRSMNTEAFF. In DNA form, the CDR3 reads TGTGCCAGCAGCAGCGGACAGGGGAGGAGTATGAACACTGAAGCTTTCTTT.

In the case of this clone: Different DNA sequences within this sample yield the same CDR3. The chain couples TRBV11-2 to TRBJ2-7; 10 nucleotides line up with TRBD2. Germline CDR1 is SGHAT and CDR2 is FQNNGV. The trim removed 6 bases at V and 3 bases at J, leaving 5 bases unmatched. The CDR3 runs to 14 residues. The CDR3 is CASSRLAGDYEQYF. Here the CDR3 DNA reads TGTGCCAGCAGTCGGCTAGCGGGAGACTACGAGCAGTACTTC.

The chain links TRBV19 to TRBJ1-3, with 7 bases lining up with TRBD1. Trimming removed 3 bases from V and 3 bases from J; junction bases left unmatched: 8. Germline V gene lookup returns CDR1 LNHDA and CDR2 SQIVND (reference sequence). The CDR3 has 16 residues. Here the CDR3 reads CASSMGRGRRGNTIYF. CDR3 sequence (DNA): TGTGCCAGTAGTATGGGAAGGGGGCGACGTGGAAACACCATATATTTT.

This chain links TRBV11-2 with TRBJ2-3; TRBD2 is a possible D gene (5 bases). This CDR3 is built from 17 residues. V lost 0 bases, J lost 7 bases, and 20 bases lay in between. Germline V gene data show CDR1 as SGHAT and CDR2 as FQNNGV. The CDR3 protein is CASSLDHRARRAYTQYF. For the CDR3, the DNA is TGTGCCAGCAGCTTAGATCATAGGGCTAGGCGGGCTTATACGCAGTATTTT.

The chain couples TRBV7-9 to TRBJ1-1; 11 nucleotides align to TRBD1. The CDR3 loop spans 15 amino acids. The junction had 6 bases not matched to a gene; V was cut back by 4 bases and J by 5 bases. Per the germline V gene, CDR1 is SEHNR and CDR2 is FQNEAQ (reference sequence). The CDR3 here is CASSSGTGGLTEAFF. In DNA, the CDR3 is TGTGCCAGCAGCTCCGGGACAGGGGGATTAACTGAAGCTTTCTTT.

There are a few counts of this clone. The V gene is TRBV5-4, the J gene TRBJ2-7, with 9 bases aligning to TRBD2. Germline V gene data show CDR1 as SGHNT and CDR2 as YYREEE (reference sequence). The CDR3 sequence is 15 residues long. Germline trimming cut 0 bases from V and 9 bases from J; bases unmatched to any gene: 10. The CDR3 sequence: CASSLASGTPGGQYF. CDR3 in DNA: TGTGCCAGCAGCTTGGCTAGCGGGACCCCCGGAGGGCAGTACTTC.

This rearrangement joins TRBV7-2 to TRBJ2-7; D is possibly TRBD2 (5 bases). Trimming pared 4 bases from V and 2 bases from J, leaving 9 bases between. Germline V gene sequence: CDR1 SGHTA, CDR2 FQGNSA. The CDR3 length is 13 residues. The CDR3 region is CASSSDLTYEQYF. The CDR3 nucleotides are TGTGCCAGCAGCTCGGACTTGACCTACGAGCAGTACTTC.

This clone was counted only a few times. The DNA for the CDR3 is TGTGCCAGCAGCCCGAGGTTGCGGGCTAATGAAAAACTGTTTTTT. It is translated as CASSPRLRANEKLFF. The V gene is TRBV2, the J gene TRBJ1-4; no firm D call. The CDR3 loop spans 15 amino acids. Between the trimmed V and J ends, which lost 6 bases and 3 bases, there was a span of 14 bases. Germline V gives CDR1 SNHLY, CDR2 FYNNEI. Based on the CDR3 plus reference TRBV2 and TRBJ1-4, the full variable domain is EPEVTQTPSHQVTQMGQEVILRCVPISNHLYFYWYRQILGQKVEFLVSFYNNEISEKSEIFDDQFSVERPDGSNFTLKIRSTKLEDSAMYFCASSPRLRANEKLFFGSGTQLSVL.

As to this clone: Since no conserved phenylalanine or tryptophan closes the CDR3, a read error is the likely cause. The chain uses TRBV7-2 and TRBJ2-3; D is perhaps TRBD2 (6 bases). Per germline, CDR1 SGHTA and CDR2 FQGNSA. The CDR3 consists of 15 residues. V dropped 5 bases and J dropped 2 bases, with 14 bases sitting between them. DNA for the CDR3: TGTGCCAGCAGCGTCGTAGGGACTCCCACAGATACGCAGTATCTT. Its translation is CASSVVGTPTDTQYL.

The chain carries TRBV19 and TRBJ1-1; TRBD1 matches at 9 bases. This CDR3 spans 15 amino acids. CDR1 and CDR2 (germline): LNHDA, SQIVND (reference sequence). Losses at the gene ends were 3 bases for V and 3 bases for J; bases not matched to a gene: 5. The CDR3 DNA reads TGTGCCAGTAGTATTGAGGGACAGGGTCACACTGAAGCTTTCTTT. This sequence encodes CASSIEGQGHTEAFF.

This rearrangement joins TRBV19 to TRBJ1-4, with 9 positions matching TRBD1. CDR3 length: 14 residues. With 10 bases clipped from V and 6 bases from J, the junction kept 9 bases outside the gene matches. CDR1 is LNHDA and CDR2 is SQIVND in the germline V gene (reference sequence). CDR3 DNA: TGTGCCACCCACAGGACAGGGGAGTATGAAAAACTGTTTTTT. Residues: CATHRTGEYEKLFF. Together with reference TRBV19 and TRBJ1-4, the CDR3 gives the full variable domain: DGGITQSPKYLFRKEGQNVTLSCEQNLNHDAMYWYRQDPGQGLRLIYYSQIVNDFQKGDIAEGYSVSREKKESFPLTVTSAQKNPTAFYLCATHRTGEYEKLFFGSGTQLSVL.

The chain combines TRBV5-1 with TRBJ1-4; 12 bases line up with TRBD1. The CDR3 has 16 residues. Germline lookup yields CDR1 SGHRS and CDR2 YFSETQ. With 4 bases clipped from V and 6 bases from J, the junction kept 7 bases outside the gene matches. The CDR3 protein is CASSPGTGGFHEKLFF. CDR3 coding DNA: TGCGCCAGCAGCCCCGGGACAGGGGGCTTTCATGAAAAACTGTTTTTT.

This chain links TRBV28 with TRBJ2-1; 11 nucleotides align to TRBD1. The CDR3 extends over 15 amino acids. The J segment lost 8 bases and the V segment lost 5 bases, leaving 8 bases of the junction unmatched. The germline gives CDR1 MDHEN, CDR2 SYDVKM. This CDR3 is CASSAAGQGAYEQFF. The CDR3 DNA follows: TGTGCCAGCAGTGCTGCTGGACAGGGGGCATATGAGCAGTTCTTC.

The chain is built from TRBV5-4 and TRBJ2-1, with TRBD1 as a possible D gene (6 bases). There are 13 residues in the CDR3. Per the germline V gene, CDR1 is SGHNT and CDR2 is YYREEE (reference sequence). Trimming took off 4 bases at V and 6 bases at J, with 11 bases between the two ends. DNA of the CDR3: TGTGCCAGCAGCACCCGGGACATCAATGAGCAGTTCTTC. As protein: CASSTRDINEQFF.

The chain recombines TRBV5-4 with TRBJ1-1, with 7 nucleotides matching TRBD1. CDR1 SGHNT and CDR2 YYREEE come from the germline V gene (reference sequence). The CDR3 sequence is 14 residues long. V dropped 4 bases and J dropped 3; count of bases not matched to a gene: 6. The CDR3 spells CASSPQGGHTEAFF. The CDR3 nucleotides are TGTGCCAGCAGCCCCCAGGGGGGTCACACTGAAGCTTTCTTT.

The table lists this clone with a count of one. The chain is built from TRBV7-9 and TRBJ2-5; TRBD1 is a possible D gene (6 bases). V was clipped by 5 bases and J by 0 bases, with 13 bases between them. This CDR3 has 15 amino acids. The germline CDR1 and CDR2 sequences are SEHNR and FQNEAQ (reference sequence). The CDR3 is CASSPHGQYQETQYF. The CDR3 coding sequence is TGTGCCAGCAGCCCTCATGGACAGTACCAAGAGACCCAGTACTTC. The variable domain in full, completed from reference TRBV7-9 and TRBJ2-5, reads DTGVSQNPRHKITKRGQNVTFRCDPISEHNRLYWYRQTLGQGPEFLTYFQNEAQLEKSRLLSDRFSAERPKGSFSTLEIQRTEQGDSAMYLCASSPHGQYQETQYFGPGTRLLVL.

V and J are TRBV7-3 and TRBJ2-5, with D possibly being TRBD2 (6 bases). The CDR3 is made up of 13 amino acids. CDR1 is SGHTA, CDR2 FQGTGA, per germline. V gave up 5 bases and J gave up 5 bases, with 12 bases separating them. CDR3 sequence (DNA): TGTGCCAGCAGCGGGGGGACGGGGGAGACCCAGTACTTC. Translating gives CASSGGTGETQYF.

The V call is TRBV7-9, the J call TRBJ2-2; 7 positions match TRBD1. V lost 5 bases, J lost 4 bases, and 7 bases stayed unmatched. In germline, CDR1 is SEHNR, CDR2 FQNEAQ (reference sequence). The CDR3 runs to 15 residues. For the CDR3, the DNA is TGTGCCAGCAGCGGTGACAGGGCGAGCACCGGGGAGCTGTTTTTT. Translating gives CASSGDRASTGELFF.

The chain links TRBV7-2 to TRBJ1-2; 9 bases fit TRBD1. Germline CDR1 SGHTA, CDR2 FQGNSA. This CDR3 is built from 15 residues. The junction had 7 bases not matched to a gene; V was cut back by 2 bases and J by 6 bases. CDR3 in DNA: TGTGCCAGCAGCTTAAAGGGACAGGGCGTGGATGGCTACACCTTC. Its translation is CASSLKGQGVDGYTF.

The rearrangement uses TRBV27 and TRBJ2-1; 7 nucleotides match TRBD2. V trimming: 2 bases; J trimming: 3 bases; junction bases outside the gene matches: 4. This CDR3 is built from 15 residues. Germline V CDR1 and CDR2: MNHEY, SMNVEV (reference sequence). CDR3 in amino acids: CASSLRLAVYNEQFF. As DNA, the CDR3 is TGTGCCAGCAGTTTACGTCTAGCGGTCTACAATGAGCAGTTCTTC.

This clone appeared a few times. This rearrangement joins TRBV28 to TRBJ2-1, with 8 nucleotides matching TRBD2. CDR3 size: 16 residues. Losses at the gene ends were 5 bases for V and 5 bases for J; bases not matched to a gene: 11. The germline V gene has CDR1 MDHEN and CDR2 SYDVKM. CDR3 sequence (DNA): TGTGCCAGCAGTCCACCCCCGGGACTAGGCGACAATGAGCAGTTCTTC. Protein product: CASSPPPGLGDNEQFF.

The genes are TRBV10-3 and TRBJ2-2; 8 bases match TRBD1. In germline, CDR1 is ENHRY, CDR2 SYGVKD. The trim removed 3 bases at V and 2 bases at J, leaving 5 bases unmatched. There are 16 residues in the CDR3. The CDR3: CAISERQGRNTGELFF. The CDR3 bases are TGTGCCATCAGTGAAAGACAGGGGCGTAACACCGGGGAGCTGTTTTTT.

The chain combines TRBV14 with TRBJ2-2; D is ambiguous. The germline V and J ends were trimmed by 0 bases and 0 bases, with 8 bases remaining between them. Germline CDR1 and CDR2: SGHDN and FVKESK. CDR3 length: 16 residues. CDR3 DNA sequence: TGTGCCAGCAGCCAAGATTCACAGTCGAACACCGGGGAGCTGTTTTTT. Translated: CASSQDSQSNTGELFF.

This clone was detected only a few times. The chain is built from TRBV30 and TRBJ1-5; 7 nucleotides align to TRBD1. V shed 0 bases and J 6 bases; nucleotides not matched to a gene: 5. Germline values: CDR1 GTSNPN, CDR2 SVGIG (reference sequence). This CDR3 has 14 residues. The CDR3 DNA sequence: TGTGCCTGGAGTGTACAGGGGATAGGTCAGCCCCAGCATTTT. This gives the protein CAWSVQGIGQPQHF.

This chain links TRBV7-2 with TRBJ1-1; 9 positions match TRBD1. The germline CDR1 and CDR2 sequences are SGHTA and FQGNSA. The CDR3 extends over 12 amino acids. J lost 11 bases, V lost 2 bases, and 3 bases had no gene match. CDR3 protein: CASSLRTGAAFF. The CDR3 region has the DNA TGTGCCAGCAGCTTAAGGACAGGGGCGGCTTTCTTT.

V is TRBV11-1 and J is TRBJ1-5; perhaps TRBD1 as D (6 bases). From germline, CDR1 is SGHAT and CDR2 FQDESV (reference sequence). The CDR3 loop spans 12 amino acids. Trimming removed 4 bases from V and 9 bases from J, with 10 bases in between. For the CDR3, the DNA is TGTGCCAGCAGCTCCCCGACAGGGCCCCAGCATTTT. As protein: CASSSPTGPQHF.

This chain links TRBV13 with TRBJ1-1; 7 nucleotides agree with TRBD1. With 2 bases clipped from V and 7 bases from J, the junction kept 1 base outside the gene matches. Germline values: CDR1 PRHDT, CDR2 FYEKMQ (reference sequence). This CDR3 spans 12 amino acids. CDR3 nucleotide sequence: TGTGCCAGCAGCTTATACAGGGGTGAAGCTTTCTTT. Encoded protein: CASSLYRGEAFF.

V is TRBV5-4 and J is TRBJ2-3; D is undetermined. CDR3 length equals 16 residues. With 0 bases removed from V and 0 bases from J, the gap between germline ends came to 11 bases. Germline CDR1 reads SGHNT; CDR2 reads YYREEE (reference sequence). CDR3 coding DNA: TGTGCCAGCAGCTTGGAACTAACGATTAGCACAGATACGCAGTATTTT. Translation gives CASSLELTISTDTQYF.